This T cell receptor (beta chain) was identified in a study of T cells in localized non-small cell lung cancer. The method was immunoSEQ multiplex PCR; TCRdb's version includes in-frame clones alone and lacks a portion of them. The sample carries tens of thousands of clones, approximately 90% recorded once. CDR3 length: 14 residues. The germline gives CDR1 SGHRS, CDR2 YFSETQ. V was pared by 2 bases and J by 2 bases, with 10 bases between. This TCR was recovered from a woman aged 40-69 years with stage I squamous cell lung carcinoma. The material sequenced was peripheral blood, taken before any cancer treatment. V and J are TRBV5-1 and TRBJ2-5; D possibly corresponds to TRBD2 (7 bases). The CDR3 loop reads CASSFGGLQETQYF. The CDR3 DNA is TGCGCCAGCAGCTTCGGGGGGCTTCAAGAGACCCAGTACTTC.